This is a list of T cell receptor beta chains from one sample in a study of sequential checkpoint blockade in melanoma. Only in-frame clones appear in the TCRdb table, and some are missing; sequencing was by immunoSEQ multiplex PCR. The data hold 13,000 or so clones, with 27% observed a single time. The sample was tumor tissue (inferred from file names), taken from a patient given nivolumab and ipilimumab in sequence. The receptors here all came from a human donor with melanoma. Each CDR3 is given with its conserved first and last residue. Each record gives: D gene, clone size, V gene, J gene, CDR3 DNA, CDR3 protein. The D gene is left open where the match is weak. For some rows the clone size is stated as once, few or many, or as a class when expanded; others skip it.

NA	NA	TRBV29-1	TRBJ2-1	TGCAGCGTTGATCGCCCCCCGGAGGCTTACAATGAGCAGTTCTTC	CSVDRPPEAYNEQFF
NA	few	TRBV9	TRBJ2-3	TGTGCCAGCAGTACCGGGACATCCTTTAGCACAGATACGCAGTATTTT	CASSTGTSFSTDTQYF
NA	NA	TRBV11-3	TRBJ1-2	TGTGCCAGCAGCTTAGAGCGTGGCTGGGACTATGGCTACACCTTC	CASSLERGWDYGYTF
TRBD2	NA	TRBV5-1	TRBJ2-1	TGCGCCAGCAACAAGGGGGGGACTAGCTCCTACAATGAGCAGTTCTTC	CASNKGGTSSYNEQFF
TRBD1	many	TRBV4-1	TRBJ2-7	TGCGCCAGCAGCCAATTAGAGACAGGGGGCTACGAGCAGTACTTC	CASSQLETGGYEQYF
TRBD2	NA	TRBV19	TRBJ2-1	TGTGCCAGTAGTAAAGGGACTAGCGGGAGCCTCGTGCATGGTGAGCAGTTCTTC	CASSKGTSGSLVHGEQFF
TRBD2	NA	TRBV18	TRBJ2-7	TGTGCCAGCTCACCCAGCGGGGCTGGGGGGACCTACGAGCAGTACTTC	CASSPSGAGGTYEQYF
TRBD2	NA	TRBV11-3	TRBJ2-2	TGTGCCAGCAGCCGACGGACTAGCGGGTCCGGGGAGCTGTTTTTT	CASSRRTSGSGELFF
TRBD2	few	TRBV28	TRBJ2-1	TGTGCCAGCAGTTCATCGGGACTAGCGGGAGCCCCGGCCTCCTACAATGAGCAGTTCTTC	CASSSSGLAGAPASYNEQFF
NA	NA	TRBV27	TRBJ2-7	TGTGCCAGCAGTTACGGGCGGACCTACGAGCAGTACTTC	CASSYGRTYEQYF
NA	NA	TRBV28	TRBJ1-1	TGTGCCAGCAGTTTATCCTCAGGGAACACTGAAGCTTTCTTT	CASSLSSGNTEAFF
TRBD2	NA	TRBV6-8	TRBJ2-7	TGTGCCAGCAGCGGGCCTAGCGGGAGGGCCAGGCAGTACTTC	CASSGPSGRARQYF
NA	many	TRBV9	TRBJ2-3	TGTGCCAGCAGCGTAGGGGAGGTACATAGCACAGATACGCAGTATTTT	CASSVGEVHSTDTQYF
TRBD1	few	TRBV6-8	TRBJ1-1	TGTGCCAGCAGTGGGTATTGGCAGGGGGCTCAAGCTTTCTTT	CASSGYWQGAQAFF
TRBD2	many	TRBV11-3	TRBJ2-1	TGTGCCAGCAGGGTGGCCGGGACTAGCGGGGGTGAGCAGTTCTTC	CASRVAGTSGGEQFF
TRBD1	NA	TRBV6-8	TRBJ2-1	TGTGCCAGCAAAAAGGACAGGGGGCTTAATGAGCAGTTCTTC	CASKKDRGLNEQFF
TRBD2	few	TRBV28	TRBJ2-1	TGTGCCAGCAGTCGCGGGAGTATTTCCTACAATGAGCAGTTCTTC	CASSRGSISYNEQFF
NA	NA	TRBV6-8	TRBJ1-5	TGTGCCAGCAGTTACTCGATCGGCGGATTCGATCAGCCCCAGCATTTT	CASSYSIGGFDQPQHF
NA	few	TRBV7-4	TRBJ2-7	TGTGCCAGCAGCGTACAGGGTCGCTACGAGCAGTACTTC	CASSVQGRYEQYF
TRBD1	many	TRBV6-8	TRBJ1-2	TGTGCCAGCAGTACTGGACAGGGAGTTTACTATGGCTACACCTTC	CASSTGQGVYYGYTF
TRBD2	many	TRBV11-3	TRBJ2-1	TGTGCCAGCAGCTTAGATCAGGGAGGGTCAAGCTCCTACAATGAGCAGTTCTTC	CASSLDQGGSSSYNEQFF
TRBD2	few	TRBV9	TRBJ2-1	TGTGCCAGCAGCCTCCGTTTAGCGGGAGGGCCCGGGAATGAGCAGTTCTTC	CASSLRLAGGPGNEQFF
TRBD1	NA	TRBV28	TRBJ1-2	TGTGCCAGCAGTGTCGGAGGGACAGCTAACTATGGCTACACCTTC	CASSVGGTANYGYTF
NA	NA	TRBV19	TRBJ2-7	TGTGCCAGTGGCGGACTGGGCTCCTACGAGCAGTACTTC	CASGGLGSYEQYF